Below, 16 T cell receptor beta chains from the same sample are listed, as sequenced in a study of CD8 T cells in Susac syndrome. An amount of RNA that ranged from roughly 0.5 to 1 ug was reverse transcribed with random hexamers. TCRdb itself ran the immunoSEQ multiplex PCR reads through MiXCR, one entry per CDR3 protein. This sample carries some 140,000 distinct CDR3 sequences, approximately 95% of them seen once, and the ten largest clones take about 0.18%. The sample taken for sequencing was CD8+ T cells from PBMCs. The receptors were gathered from a human donor with Susac syndrome.

The rearrangement uses TRBV2 and TRBJ2-1; 9 positions agree with TRBD2. Per the germline V gene, CDR1 is SNHLY and CDR2 is FYNNEI. V lost 6 bases, J lost 7 bases, and 10 bases stayed unmatched. This CDR3 has 15 residues. CDR3 coding DNA: TGTGCCAGCAGGGAGGGAGCGGGAGGCCAAAATGAGCAGTTCTTC. This gives the protein CASREGAGGQNEQFF.

The CDR3 region has the DNA TGCAGTGCTCGAACAGGGGGCATGGACTATGGCTACACCTTC. Encoded protein: CSARTGGMDYGYTF. The chain is built from TRBV20-1 and TRBJ1-2; 9 bases are a match to TRBD1. V shed 5 bases and J 3 bases; nucleotides not matched to a gene: 7. From germline, CDR1 is DFQATT and CDR2 SNEGSKA (reference sequence). The CDR3 has 14 amino acids.

The chain is built from TRBV14 and TRBJ2-2; TRBD2 is a possible D gene (6 bases). The ends were cut back, 2 bases at V and 3 bases at J, with 13 bases in the middle. Germline lookup yields CDR1 SGHDN and CDR2 FVKESK. This CDR3 has 16 amino acids. The CDR3, as DNA: TGTGCCAGCAGCCAATATAGCGGCTTCGACACCGGGGAGCTGTTTTTT. Its translation is CASSQYSGFDTGELFF.

This clonotype occurred once. The chain couples TRBV11-1 to TRBJ2-1, with TRBD1 matching 9 bases. The CDR3 consists of 15 residues. The ends lost 5 bases at V and 2 bases at J; junction bases unmatched: 4. From germline, CDR1 is SGHAT and CDR2 FQDESV (reference sequence). CDR3 coding DNA: TGTGCCAGCAGCCTGGACAGGGGAGCCTACAATGAGCAGTTCTTC. This gives the protein CASSLDRGAYNEQFF.

The chain links TRBV6-5 to TRBJ1-5; D is possibly TRBD1 (6 bases). The CDR3 runs 15 residues. V lost 10 bases to trimming and J lost 0 bases, with 16 bases between them. Germline CDR1 reads MNHEY; CDR2 reads SVGAGI. CDR3 protein: CATKEGGYSNQPQHF. Written as DNA, the CDR3 is TGTGCCACCAAGGAGGGGGGATATAGCAATCAGCCCCAGCATTTT.

V and J are TRBV9 and TRBJ2-7, with D possibly TRBD1 on 5 matching bases. V was clipped by 1 base and J by 7 bases, with 18 bases between them. This CDR3 has 15 amino acids. Germline V gene data show CDR1 as SGDLS and CDR2 as YYNGEE. CDR3 DNA sequence: TGTGCCAGCAGCGTATGGGGCCAGGGTGATGGAGAGCAGTACTTC. Amino acids: CASSVWGQGDGEQYF.

The chain is built from TRBV29-1 and TRBJ1-1; unclear D gene. CDR3 length: 14 residues. Germline V gene data show CDR1 as SQVTM and CDR2 as ANQGSEA. V was cut by 0 bases and J by 4 bases, with 12 bases left in between. The CDR3 loop is CSVEDHLGGTEAFF. DNA of the CDR3: TGCAGCGTTGAAGATCATCTGGGCGGCACTGAAGCTTTCTTT.

Concerning this clonotype itself: An end of the junction does not agree with germline; a read error may underlie this. The V and J genes are TRBV5-1 and TRBJ1-1, with D hard to call. Germline-derived CDR1 and CDR2 are SGHRS and YFSETQ. The CDR3 has 12 residues. The DNA of the CDR3 is TGCGCCAGCAGCTTGTCGAACAGTGAAGCTTTCTTT. Its translation is CASSLSNSEAFF.

This clonotype was seen once. This rearrangement joins TRBV4-1 to TRBJ2-7; D might be TRBD1 (6 bases). The CDR3 length is 14 residues. The germline CDR1 and CDR2 sequences are MGHRA and YSYEKL. V gave up 1 base and J gave up 4 bases, with 11 bases separating them. The DNA for the CDR3 is TGCGCCAGCAGCCAAGGTTCGGACAGTTACGAGCAGTACTTC. It encodes CASSQGSDSYEQYF.

This chain joins TRBV9 and TRBJ2-5; the D is unclear. CDR3 length: 11 amino acids. CDR1 is SGDLS, CDR2 YYNGEE, per germline. V was cut by 3 bases and J by 5 bases, with 5 bases left in between. CDR3 DNA sequence: TGTGCCAGCAGCGAGAGGGAGACCCAGTACTTC. This translates into CASSERETQYF.

The chain combines TRBV12-3 or TRBV12-4 with TRBJ2-5; a weak D match, TRBD1 (5 bases). The CDR3 contains 15 residues. Trimming cost V 7 bases and J 0 bases, with 15 bases left between them. The CDR3 nucleotides read TGTGCCAGCAAACACCACCAGGGTAACCAAGAGACCCAGTACTTC. Its translation: CASKHHQGNQETQYF.

The V and J genes are TRBV12-3 or TRBV12-4 and TRBJ1-1, with D tentatively TRBD1 (5 bases). V shed 3 bases and J shed 10 bases, with 9 bases lying between them. CDR3 length equals 11 residues. The CDR3 DNA follows: TGTGCCAGCAGTTTCGGGGGAGTAGCTTTCTTT. Amino acid sequence: CASSFGGVAFF.

The chain employs TRBV15 and TRBJ2-4, with 8 bases identical to TRBD2. Germline V gene sequence: CDR1 LNHNV, CDR2 YYDKDF (reference sequence). Trimming cost V 0 bases and J 0 bases; bases outside gene matches: 13. The CDR3 spans 20 residues. As DNA, the CDR3 is TGTGCCACCAGCAGAGAGCTAGGGACTAGGTTAATGAGAGCCAAAAACATTCAGTACTTC. Its protein is CATSRELGTRLMRAKNIQYF.

The rearrangement links TRBV27 to TRBJ2-1; D is unresolved. The germline gives CDR1 MNHEY, CDR2 SMNVEV (reference sequence). The CDR3 sequence is 11 residues long. The V and J ends lost 4 bases and 13 bases respectively, with 11 bases between them. CDR3 coding DNA: TGTGCCAGCAGTTCCCCCGTAACACAGTTCTTC. Its protein product is CASSSPVTQFF.

The genes are TRBV28 and TRBJ2-1; the D gene could be TRBD1 or TRBD2 (5 bases each). V shed 4 bases and J shed 8 bases, with 15 bases lying between them. The CDR3 consists of 14 residues. Germline-derived CDR1 and CDR2 are MDHEN and SYDVKM. The CDR3 sequence: CASSWGSEGHEQFF. Here the CDR3 DNA reads TGTGCCAGCAGTTGGGGGTCGGAAGGCCATGAGCAGTTCTTC.

This rearrangement joins TRBV30 to TRBJ1-1, with D possibly being TRBD1 (6 bases). This CDR3 has 13 residues. The V and J ends lost 3 bases and 4 bases respectively, with 12 bases between them. The germline gives CDR1 GTSNPN, CDR2 SVGIG (reference sequence). The CDR3 is CAWSPTGSTEAFF. Written as DNA, the CDR3 is TGTGCCTGGAGCCCTACAGGGAGCACTGAAGCTTTCTTT.